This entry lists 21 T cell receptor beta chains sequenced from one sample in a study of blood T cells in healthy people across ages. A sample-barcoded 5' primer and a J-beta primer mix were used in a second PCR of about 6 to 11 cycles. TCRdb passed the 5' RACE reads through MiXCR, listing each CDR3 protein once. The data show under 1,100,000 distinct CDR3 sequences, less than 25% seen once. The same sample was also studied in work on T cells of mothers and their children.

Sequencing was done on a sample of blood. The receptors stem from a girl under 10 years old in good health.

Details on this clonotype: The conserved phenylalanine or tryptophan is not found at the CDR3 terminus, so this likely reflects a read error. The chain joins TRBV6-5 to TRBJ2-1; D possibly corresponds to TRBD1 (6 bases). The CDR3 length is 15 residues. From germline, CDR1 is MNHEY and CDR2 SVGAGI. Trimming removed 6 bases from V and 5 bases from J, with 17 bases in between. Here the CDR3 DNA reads TGTGCCAGCAGCTACACTGGACAGATAAACAATGAGCAGTTCTTA. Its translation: CASSYTGQINNEQFL.

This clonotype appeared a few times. The CDR3 DNA reads as TGTGCCAGCAGTCCCTCGACTAGCGGGGGGGCCCTTCCTAACAATGAGCAGTTCTTC. It specifies CASSPSTSGGALPNNEQFF. The chain couples TRBV12-3 or TRBV12-4 to TRBJ2-1, with TRBD2 matching over 14 bases. The CDR3 extends over 19 amino acids. J gave up 5 bases and V 5 bases, and 14 bases lay outside the gene matches.

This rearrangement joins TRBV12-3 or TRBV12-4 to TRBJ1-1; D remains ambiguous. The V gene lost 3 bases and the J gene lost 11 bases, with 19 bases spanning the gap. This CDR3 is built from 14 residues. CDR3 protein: CASSLRGKARNAFF. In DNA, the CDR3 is TGTGCCAGCAGTTTGCGGGGTAAGGCCCGAAATGCTTTCTTT.

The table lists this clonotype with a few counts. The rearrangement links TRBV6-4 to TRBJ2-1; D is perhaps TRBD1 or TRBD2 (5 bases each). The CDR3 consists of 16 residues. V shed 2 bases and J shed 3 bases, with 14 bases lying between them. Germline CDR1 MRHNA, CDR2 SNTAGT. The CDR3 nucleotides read TGTGCCAGCAGTGACCATGAGGGACGGAACTACAATGAGCAGTTCTTC. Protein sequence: CASSDHEGRNYNEQFF.

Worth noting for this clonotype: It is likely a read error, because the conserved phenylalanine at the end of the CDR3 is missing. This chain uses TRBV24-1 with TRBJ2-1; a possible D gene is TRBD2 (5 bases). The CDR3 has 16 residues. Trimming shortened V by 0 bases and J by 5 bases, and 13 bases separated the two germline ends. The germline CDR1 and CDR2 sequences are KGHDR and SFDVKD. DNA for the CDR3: TGTGCCACCAGTGATTTGGCGCGAGCGGCCAACAATGAGCAGTTCCTC. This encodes CATSDLARAANNEQFL.

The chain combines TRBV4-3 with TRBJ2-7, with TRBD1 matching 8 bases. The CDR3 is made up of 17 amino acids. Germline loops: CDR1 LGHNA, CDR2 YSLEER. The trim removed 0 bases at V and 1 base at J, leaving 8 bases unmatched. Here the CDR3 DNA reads TGCGCCAGCAGCCAAGATGCCGGAGGACAGGGTTCCTACGAGCAGTACTTC. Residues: CASSQDAGGQGSYEQYF.

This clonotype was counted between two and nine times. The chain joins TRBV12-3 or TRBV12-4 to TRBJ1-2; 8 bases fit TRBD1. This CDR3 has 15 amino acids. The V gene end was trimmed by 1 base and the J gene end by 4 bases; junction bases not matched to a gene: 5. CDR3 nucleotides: TGTGCCAGCAGTTTAGTTGCGGGACAGGTCTATGGCTACACCTTC. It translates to CASSLVAGQVYGYTF.

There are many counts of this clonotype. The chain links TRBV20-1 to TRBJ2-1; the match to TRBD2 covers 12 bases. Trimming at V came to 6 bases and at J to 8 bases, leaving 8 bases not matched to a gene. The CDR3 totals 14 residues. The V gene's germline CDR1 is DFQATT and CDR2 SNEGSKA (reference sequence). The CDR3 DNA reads TGCAGTGCCCTAAGGACTAGCGGGACCCATGAGCAGTTCTTC. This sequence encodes CSALRTSGTHEQFF.

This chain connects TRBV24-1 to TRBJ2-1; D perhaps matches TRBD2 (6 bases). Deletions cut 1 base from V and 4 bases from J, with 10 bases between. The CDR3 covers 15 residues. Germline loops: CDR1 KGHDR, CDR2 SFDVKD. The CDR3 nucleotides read TGTGCCACCAGTGATTTTACTAGCAGTTACAATGAGCAGTTCTTC. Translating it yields CATSDFTSSYNEQFF.

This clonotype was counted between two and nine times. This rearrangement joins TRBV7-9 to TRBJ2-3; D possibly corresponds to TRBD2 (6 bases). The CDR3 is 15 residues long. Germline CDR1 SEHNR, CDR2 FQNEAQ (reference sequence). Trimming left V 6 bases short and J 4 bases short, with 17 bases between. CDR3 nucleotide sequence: TGTGCCAGCAGTTCTGCCTGGGGGGTTGCAGATACGCAGTATTTT. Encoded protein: CASSSAWGVADTQYF.

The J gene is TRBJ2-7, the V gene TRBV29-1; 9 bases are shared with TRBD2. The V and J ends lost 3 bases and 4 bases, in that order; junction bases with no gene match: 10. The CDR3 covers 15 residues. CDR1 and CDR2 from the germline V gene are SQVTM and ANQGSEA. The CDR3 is CSVEAGGTGQYEQYF. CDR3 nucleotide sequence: TGCAGCGTTGAGGCGGGGGGGACGGGGCAATACGAGCAGTACTTC.

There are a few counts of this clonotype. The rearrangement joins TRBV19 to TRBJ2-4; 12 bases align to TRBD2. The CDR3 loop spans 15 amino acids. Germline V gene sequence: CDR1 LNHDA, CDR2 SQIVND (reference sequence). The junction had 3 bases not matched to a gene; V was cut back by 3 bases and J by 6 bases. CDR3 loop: CASSIPLAGGNIQYF. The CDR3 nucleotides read TGTGCCAGTAGTATCCCACTAGCGGGAGGAAACATTCAGTACTTC.

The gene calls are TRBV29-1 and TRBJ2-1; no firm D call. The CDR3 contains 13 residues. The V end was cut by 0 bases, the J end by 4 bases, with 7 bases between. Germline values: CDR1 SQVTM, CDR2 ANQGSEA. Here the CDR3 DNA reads TGCAGCGTTGAAGATGGGGATTACAATGAGCAGTTCTTC. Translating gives CSVEDGDYNEQFF.

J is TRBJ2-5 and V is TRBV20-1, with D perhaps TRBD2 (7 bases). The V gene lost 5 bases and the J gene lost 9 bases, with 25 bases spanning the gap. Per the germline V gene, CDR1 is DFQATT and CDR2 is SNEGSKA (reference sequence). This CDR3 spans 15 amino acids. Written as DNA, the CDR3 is TGCAGTGCTGGGGGCGTGGCGGGGGCCCTTGGAGCCCAGTACTTC. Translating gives CSAGGVAGALGAQYF.

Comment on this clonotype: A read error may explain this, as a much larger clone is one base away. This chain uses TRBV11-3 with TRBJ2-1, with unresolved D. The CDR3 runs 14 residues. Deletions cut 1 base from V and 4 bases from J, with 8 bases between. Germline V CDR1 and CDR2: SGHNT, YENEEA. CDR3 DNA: TGTGCCAGCAGCTTAGGAGAGACTTACAATGAGCAGTTCTTC. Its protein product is CASSLGETYNEQFF. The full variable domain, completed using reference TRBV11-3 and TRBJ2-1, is EAGVVQSPRYKIIEKKQPVAFWCNPISGHNTLYWYLQNLGQGPELLIRYENEEAVDDSQLPKDRFSAERLKGVDSTLKIQPAELGDSAVYLCASSLGETYNEQFFGPGTRLTVL.

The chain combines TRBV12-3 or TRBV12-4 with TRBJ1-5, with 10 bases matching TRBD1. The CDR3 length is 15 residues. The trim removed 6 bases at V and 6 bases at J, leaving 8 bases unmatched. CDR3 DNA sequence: TGTGCCAGCAGCCCCGGGACAGGGGTTGTTCAGCCCCAGCATTTT. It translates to CASSPGTGVVQPQHF.

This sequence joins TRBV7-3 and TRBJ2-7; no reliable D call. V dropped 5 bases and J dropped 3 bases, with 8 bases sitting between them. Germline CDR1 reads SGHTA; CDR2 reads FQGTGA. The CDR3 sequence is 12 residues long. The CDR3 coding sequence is TGTGCCAGCAGCCCCTTTCTCTACGAGCAGTACTTC. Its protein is CASSPFLYEQYF. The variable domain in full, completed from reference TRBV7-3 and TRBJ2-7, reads GAGVSQTPSNKVTEKGKYVELRCDPISGHTALYWYRQSLGQGPEFLIYFQGTGAADDSGLPNDRFFAVRPEGSVSTLKIQRTERGDSAVYLCASSPFLYEQYFGPGTRLTVT.

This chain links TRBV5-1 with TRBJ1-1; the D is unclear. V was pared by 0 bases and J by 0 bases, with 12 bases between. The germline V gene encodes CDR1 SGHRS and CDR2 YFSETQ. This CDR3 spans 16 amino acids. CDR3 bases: TGCGCCAGCAGCTTGGATGGGGTCATAATGAACACTGAAGCTTTCTTT. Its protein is CASSLDGVIMNTEAFF.

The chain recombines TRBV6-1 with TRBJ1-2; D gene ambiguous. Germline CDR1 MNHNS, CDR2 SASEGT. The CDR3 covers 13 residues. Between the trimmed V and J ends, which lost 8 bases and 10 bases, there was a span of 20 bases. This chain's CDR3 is CASSTTGRESYTF. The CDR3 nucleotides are TGTGCCAGCTCAACCACGGGTCGGGAGTCCTACACCTTC.

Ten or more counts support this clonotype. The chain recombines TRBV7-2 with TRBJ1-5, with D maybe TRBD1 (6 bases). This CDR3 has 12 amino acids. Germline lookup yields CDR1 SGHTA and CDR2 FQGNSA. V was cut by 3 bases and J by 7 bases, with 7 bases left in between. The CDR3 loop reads CASSLDSQPQHF. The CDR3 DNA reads TGTGCCAGCAGCTTGGACAGCCAGCCCCAGCATTTT. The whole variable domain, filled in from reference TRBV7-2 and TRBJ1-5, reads GAGVSQSPSNKVTEKGKDVELRCDPISGHTALYWYRQSLGQGLEFLIYFQGNSAPDKSGLPSDRFSAERTGGSVSTLTIQRTQQEDSAVYLCASSLDSQPQHFGDGTRLSIL.

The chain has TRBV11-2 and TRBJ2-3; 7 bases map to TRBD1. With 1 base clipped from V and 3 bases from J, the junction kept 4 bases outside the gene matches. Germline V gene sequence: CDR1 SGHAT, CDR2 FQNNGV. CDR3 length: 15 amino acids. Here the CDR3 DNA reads TGTGCCAGCAGCTTAGCCGTCAGGGGGACAGATACGCAGTATTTT. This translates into CASSLAVRGTDTQYF.